This TCR beta chain is drawn from a study of blood T cell repertoires in COVID-19. Study-wide context: From T cells, B-cell-depleted T cells, or PBMCs came the material, which was cDNA or gDNA.

V dropped 5 bases and J dropped 5; count of bases not matched to a gene: 9. This CDR3 is built from 15 residues. Germline assignment: CDR1 SGHRS and CDR2 YFSETQ. Participants were aged roughly 18 to 90 years, lived in about two dozen US areas, and enrolled virtually. Profiling relied on immunoSEQ multiplex PCR, and the TCRdb table lists in-frame clones only, not all of them. Altogether 200,000 to 250,000 clones are present, 87% being singletons, with the ten largest covering 10% to 14%. The clonotype was recovered from a man aged 25-40 years who had recovered from COVID-19. Specimen: PBMCs or T cells enriched from blood (not recorded which). This sequence joins TRBV5-1 and TRBJ2-2, with 7 bases identical to TRBD1. CDR3 nucleotides: TGCGCCAGCAGTCCCGAGGGGGCGCATACCGGGGAGCTGTTTTTT. Residues: CASSPEGAHTGELFF.